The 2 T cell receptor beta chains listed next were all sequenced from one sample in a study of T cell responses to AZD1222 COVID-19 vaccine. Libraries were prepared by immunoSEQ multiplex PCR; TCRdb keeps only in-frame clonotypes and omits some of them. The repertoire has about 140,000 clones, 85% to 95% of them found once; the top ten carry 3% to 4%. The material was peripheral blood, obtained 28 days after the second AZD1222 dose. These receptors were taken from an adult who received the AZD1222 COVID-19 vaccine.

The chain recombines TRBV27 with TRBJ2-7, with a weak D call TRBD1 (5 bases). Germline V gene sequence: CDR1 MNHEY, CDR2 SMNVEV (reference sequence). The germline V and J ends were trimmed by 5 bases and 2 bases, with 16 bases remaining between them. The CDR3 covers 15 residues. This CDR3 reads CASSAETASTYEQYF. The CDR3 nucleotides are TGTGCCAGCAGTGCAGAGACAGCTTCCACCTACGAGCAGTACTTC.

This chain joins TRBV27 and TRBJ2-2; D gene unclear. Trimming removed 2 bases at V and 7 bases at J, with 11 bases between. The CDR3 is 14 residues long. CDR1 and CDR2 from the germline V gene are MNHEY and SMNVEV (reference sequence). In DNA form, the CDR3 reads TGTGCCAGCAGTTTAGGGTCAGGTGGCGGGGAGCTGTTTTTT. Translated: CASSLGSGGGELFF.